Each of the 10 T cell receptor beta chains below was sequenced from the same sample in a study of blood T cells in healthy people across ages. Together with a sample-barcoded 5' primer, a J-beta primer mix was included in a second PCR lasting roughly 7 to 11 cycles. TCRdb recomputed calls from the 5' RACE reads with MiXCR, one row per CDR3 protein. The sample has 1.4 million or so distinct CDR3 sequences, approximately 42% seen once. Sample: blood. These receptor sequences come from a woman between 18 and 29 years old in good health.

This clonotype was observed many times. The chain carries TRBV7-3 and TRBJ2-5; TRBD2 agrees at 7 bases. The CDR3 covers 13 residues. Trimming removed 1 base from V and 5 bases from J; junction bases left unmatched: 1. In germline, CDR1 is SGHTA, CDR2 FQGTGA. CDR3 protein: CASSLREGETQYF. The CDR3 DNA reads TGTGCCAGCAGCTTAAGGGAGGGGGAGACCCAGTACTTC.

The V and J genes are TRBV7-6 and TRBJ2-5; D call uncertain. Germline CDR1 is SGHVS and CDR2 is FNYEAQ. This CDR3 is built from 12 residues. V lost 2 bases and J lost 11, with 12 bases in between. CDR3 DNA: TGTGCCAGCAGCTTAAATCCTTTTGAGCAGTACTTC. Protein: CASSLNPFEQYF. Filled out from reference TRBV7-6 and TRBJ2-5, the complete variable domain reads GAGVSQSPRYKVTKRGQDVALRCDPISGHVSLYWYRQALGQGPEFLTYFNYEAQQDKSGLPNDRFSAERPEGSISTLTIQRTEQRDSAMYRCASSLNPFEQYFGPGTRLLVL.

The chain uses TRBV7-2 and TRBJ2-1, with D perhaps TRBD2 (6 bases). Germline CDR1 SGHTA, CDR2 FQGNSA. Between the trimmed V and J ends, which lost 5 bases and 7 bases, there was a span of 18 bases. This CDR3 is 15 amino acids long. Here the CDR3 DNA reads TGTGCCAGCAGCCCTTTCGGAGGCGGGGATAATGAGCAGTTCTTC. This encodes CASSPFGGGDNEQFF.

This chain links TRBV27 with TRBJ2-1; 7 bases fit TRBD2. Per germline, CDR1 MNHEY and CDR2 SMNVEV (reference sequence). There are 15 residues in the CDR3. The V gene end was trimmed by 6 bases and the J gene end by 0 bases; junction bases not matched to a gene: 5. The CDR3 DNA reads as TGTGCCAGCAGAGACCGGACTAGCTCCTACAATGAGCAGTTCTTC. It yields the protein CASRDRTSSYNEQFF.

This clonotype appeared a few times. The CDR3: CSADGGGVGQPQHF. In DNA form, the CDR3 reads TGCAGTGCTGACGGTGGGGGGGTCGGGCAGCCCCAGCATTTT. The chain has TRBV20-1 and TRBJ1-5, with D possibly TRBD1 on 5 matching bases. The ends were cut back, 5 bases at V and 7 bases at J, with 18 bases in the middle. The CDR3 covers 14 residues. CDR1 and CDR2 from the germline V gene are DFQATT and SNEGSKA (reference sequence).

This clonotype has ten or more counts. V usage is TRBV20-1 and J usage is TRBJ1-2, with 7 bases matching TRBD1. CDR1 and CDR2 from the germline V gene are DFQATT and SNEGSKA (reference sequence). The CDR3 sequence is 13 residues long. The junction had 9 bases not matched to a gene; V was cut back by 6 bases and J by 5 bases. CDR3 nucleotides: TGCAGTGCAAGCAGGGGGAGGAGTTATGGCTACACCTTC. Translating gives CSASRGRSYGYTF.

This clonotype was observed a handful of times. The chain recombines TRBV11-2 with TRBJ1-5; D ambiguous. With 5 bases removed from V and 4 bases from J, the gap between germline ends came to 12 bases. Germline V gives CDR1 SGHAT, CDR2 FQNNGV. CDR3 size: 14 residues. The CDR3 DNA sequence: TGTGCCAGCAGCAAGACCCTCGAGAATCAGCCCCAGCATTTT. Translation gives CASSKTLENQPQHF.

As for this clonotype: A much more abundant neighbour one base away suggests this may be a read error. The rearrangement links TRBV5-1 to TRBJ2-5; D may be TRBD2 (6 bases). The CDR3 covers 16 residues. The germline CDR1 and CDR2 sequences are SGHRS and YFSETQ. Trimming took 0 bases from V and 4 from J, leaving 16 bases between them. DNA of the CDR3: TGCGCCAGCAGCTTGGCCACTGATAGCGGCGGAGAGACCCAGTACTTC. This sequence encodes CASSLATDSGGETQYF. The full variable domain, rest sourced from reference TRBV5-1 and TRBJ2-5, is KAGVTQTPRYLIKTRGQQVTLSCSPISGHRSVSWYQQTPGQGLQFLFEYFSETQRNKGNFPGRFSGRQFSNSRSEMNVSTLELGDSALYLCASSLATDSGGETQYFGPGTRLLVL.

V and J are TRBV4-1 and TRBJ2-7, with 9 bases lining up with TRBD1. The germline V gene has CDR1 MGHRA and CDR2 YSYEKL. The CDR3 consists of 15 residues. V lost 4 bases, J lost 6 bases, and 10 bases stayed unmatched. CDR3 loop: CASSLTGTGPSEQYF. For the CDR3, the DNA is TGCGCCAGCAGCCTTACCGGGACAGGGCCCTCCGAGCAGTACTTC.

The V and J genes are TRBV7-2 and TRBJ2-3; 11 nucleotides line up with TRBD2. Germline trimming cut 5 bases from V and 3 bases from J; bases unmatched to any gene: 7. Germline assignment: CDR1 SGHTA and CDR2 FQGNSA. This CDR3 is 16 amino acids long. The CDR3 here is CASSDTSGSWTDTQYF. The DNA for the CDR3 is TGTGCCAGCAGCGACACTAGCGGGAGTTGGACAGATACGCAGTATTTT.